This TCR beta chain was retrieved from a study of early stage breast cancer tumors. Assay used: immunoSEQ multiplex PCR; TCRdb lists only in-frame clones, some missing. This table holds some 19,000 clones, about 70% found once. Germline trimming cut 4 bases from V and 6 bases from J; bases unmatched to any gene: 10. Looked up from germline, CDR1 is SGHRS and CDR2 is YFSETQ. The CDR3 consists of 15 residues. Material for sequencing was blood. This rearrangement joins TRBV5-1 to TRBJ2-7, with TRBD1 identical over 10 bases. This clonotype was obtained from a person in their sixties with breast cancer. This CDR3 reads CASSPSRDRGSEQYF. The CDR3 DNA reads TGCGCCAGCAGCCCATCCCGGGACAGGGGCTCCGAGCAGTACTTC.